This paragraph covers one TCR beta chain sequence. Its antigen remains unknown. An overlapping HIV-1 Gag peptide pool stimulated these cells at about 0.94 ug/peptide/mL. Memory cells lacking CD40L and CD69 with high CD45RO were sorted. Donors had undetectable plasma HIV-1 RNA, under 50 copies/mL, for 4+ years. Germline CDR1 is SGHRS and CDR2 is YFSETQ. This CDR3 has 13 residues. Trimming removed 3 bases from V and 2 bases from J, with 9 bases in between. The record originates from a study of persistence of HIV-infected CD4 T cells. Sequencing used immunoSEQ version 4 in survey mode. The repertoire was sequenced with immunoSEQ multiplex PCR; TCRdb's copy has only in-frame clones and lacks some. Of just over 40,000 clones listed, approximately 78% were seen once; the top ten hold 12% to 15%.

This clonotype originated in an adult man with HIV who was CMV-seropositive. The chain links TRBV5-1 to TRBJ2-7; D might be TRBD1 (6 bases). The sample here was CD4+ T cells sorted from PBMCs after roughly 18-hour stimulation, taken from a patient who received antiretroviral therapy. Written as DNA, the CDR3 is TGCGCCAGCAGCTCGACAGGTACCTACGAGCAGTACTTC. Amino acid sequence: CASSSTGTYEQYF.